This entry is about one T cell receptor (beta chain). Germline lookup yields CDR1 SGHDT and CDR2 YYEEEE. The V and J ends lost 4 bases and 5 bases, in that order; junction bases with no gene match: 2. The CDR3 runs to 15 residues. This record comes from a study of blood T cell repertoires in COVID-19. Study as a whole: COVID-19 samples collected from the United States, Italy and Spain covered acute and convalescent phases.

Enrolled through a virtual design, the participants were between roughly 18 and 100 years of age and came from 24 US areas. Participant-reported clinical history was the basis for cohort assignment. Generated by immunoSEQ multiplex PCR, the TCRdb table keeps only in-frame clones and is missing some. The data show about 86,000 clones, 85% to 90% seen once. This chain connects TRBV5-6 to TRBJ2-3, with 15 nucleotides matching TRBD2. The sequenced sample was PBMCs or T cells enriched from blood (not recorded which). This sequence originates from a woman between 50 and 59 years old with acute COVID-19. The CDR3 bases are TGTGCCAGCAGCCCGGGACTAGCGGGAGGAGATACGCAGTATTTT. Amino acid sequence: CASSPGLAGGDTQYF.